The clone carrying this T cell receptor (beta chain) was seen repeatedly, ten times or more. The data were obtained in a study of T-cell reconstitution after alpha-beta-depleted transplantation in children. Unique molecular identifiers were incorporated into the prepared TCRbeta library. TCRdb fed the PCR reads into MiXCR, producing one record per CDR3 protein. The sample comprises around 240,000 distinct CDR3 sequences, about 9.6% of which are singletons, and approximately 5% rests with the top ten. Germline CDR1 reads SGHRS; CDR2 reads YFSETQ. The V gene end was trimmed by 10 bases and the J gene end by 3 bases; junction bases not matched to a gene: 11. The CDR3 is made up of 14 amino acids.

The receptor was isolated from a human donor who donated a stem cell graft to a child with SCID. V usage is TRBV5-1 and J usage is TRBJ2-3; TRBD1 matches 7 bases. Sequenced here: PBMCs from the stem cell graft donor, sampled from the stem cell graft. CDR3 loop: CASGTARNTDTQYF. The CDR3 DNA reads TGCGCCTCCGGGACAGCGAGGAATACAGATACGCAGTATTTT. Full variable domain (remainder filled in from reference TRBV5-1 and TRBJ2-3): KAGVTQTPRYLIKTRGQQVTLSCSPISGHRSVSWYQQTPGQGLQFLFEYFSETQRNKGNFPGRFSGRQFSNSRSEMNVSTLELGDSALYLCASGTARNTDTQYFGPGTRLTVL.